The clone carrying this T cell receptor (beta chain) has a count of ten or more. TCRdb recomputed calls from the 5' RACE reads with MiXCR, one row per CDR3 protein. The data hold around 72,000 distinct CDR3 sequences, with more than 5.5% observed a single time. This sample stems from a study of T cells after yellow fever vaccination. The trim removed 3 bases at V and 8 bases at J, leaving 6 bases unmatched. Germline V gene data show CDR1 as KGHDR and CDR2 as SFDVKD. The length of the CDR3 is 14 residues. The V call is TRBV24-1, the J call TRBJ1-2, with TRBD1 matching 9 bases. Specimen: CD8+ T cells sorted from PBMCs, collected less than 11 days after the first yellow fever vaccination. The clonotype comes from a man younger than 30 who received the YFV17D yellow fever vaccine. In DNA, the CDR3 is TGTGCCACCAGTGATCGAGGGACAGGGAAAGGCTACACCTTC. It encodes CATSDRGTGKGYTF.